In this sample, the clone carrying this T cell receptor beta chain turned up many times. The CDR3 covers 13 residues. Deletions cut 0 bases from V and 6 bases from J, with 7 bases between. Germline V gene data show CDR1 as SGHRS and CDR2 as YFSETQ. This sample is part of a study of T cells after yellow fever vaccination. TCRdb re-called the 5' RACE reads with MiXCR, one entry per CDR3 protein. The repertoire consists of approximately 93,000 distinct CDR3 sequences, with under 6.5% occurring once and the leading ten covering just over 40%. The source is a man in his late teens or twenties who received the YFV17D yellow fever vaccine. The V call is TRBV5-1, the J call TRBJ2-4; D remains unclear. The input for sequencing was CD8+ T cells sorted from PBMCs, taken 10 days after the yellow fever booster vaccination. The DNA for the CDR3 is TGCGCCAGCAGCTTGGGTTGGACAAACATTCAGTACTTC. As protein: CASSLGWTNIQYF.